This record concerns one T cell receptor (beta chain) sequence. Its cognate antigen is unknown. In this CDR3 the conserved last residue, phenylalanine or tryptophan, is missing, so a read error is likely. TCRdb redid the calling of the multiplex PCR reads with MiXCR, one entry per CDR3 protein. The repertoire holds about 270,000 distinct CDR3 sequences, with 30% to 35% as singletons. The lymph nodes were axillary draining lymph nodes from breast cancer patients. This CDR3 contains 19 residues. Germline loops: CDR1 SGDLS, CDR2 YYNGEE. V shed 7 bases and J 2 bases; nucleotides not matched to a gene: 20. These data belong to a study of breast tumors, draining lymph nodes, adjacent tissues. Study-level findings and limits: Data fit most tumor T cells coming from lymph node, expanding in tumor. Tumors had less TCR diversity than lymph nodes, more than nontumor tissue. Luminal-like breast cancer showed significantly higher tumor–nontumor repertoire similarity than basal-like. Tumor T cell lymph node origin was a supported hypothesis, not proven.

The specimen sequenced was axillary lymph node tissue. This clonotype was sampled from a female donor with breast cancer. Some clones in this sample may be carry-over from other donors' samples. The chain is built from TRBV9 and TRBJ2-3; 9 nucleotides align to TRBD2. This CDR3 reads CASSPAVAPLAGDTDTQYL. The CDR3 nucleotides read TGTGCCAGCTCACCGGCAGTGGCACCATTAGCGGGAGACACAGATACGCAGTATCTT.